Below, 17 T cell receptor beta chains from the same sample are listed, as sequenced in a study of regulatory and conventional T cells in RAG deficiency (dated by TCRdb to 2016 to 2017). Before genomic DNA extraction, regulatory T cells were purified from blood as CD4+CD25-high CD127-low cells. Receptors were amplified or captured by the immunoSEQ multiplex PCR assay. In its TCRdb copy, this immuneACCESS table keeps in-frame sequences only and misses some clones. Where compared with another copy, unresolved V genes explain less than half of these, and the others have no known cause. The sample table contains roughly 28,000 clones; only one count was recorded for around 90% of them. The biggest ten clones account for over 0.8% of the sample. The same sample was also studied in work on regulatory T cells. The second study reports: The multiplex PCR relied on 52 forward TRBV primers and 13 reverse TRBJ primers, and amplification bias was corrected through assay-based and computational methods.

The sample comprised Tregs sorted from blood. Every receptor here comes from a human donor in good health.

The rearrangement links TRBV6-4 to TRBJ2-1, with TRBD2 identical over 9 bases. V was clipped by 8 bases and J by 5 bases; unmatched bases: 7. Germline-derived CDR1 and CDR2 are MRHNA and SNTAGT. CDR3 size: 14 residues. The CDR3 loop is CASRVSGGNNEQFF. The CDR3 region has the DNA TGTGCCAGCCGGGTTAGCGGGGGAAACAATGAGCAGTTCTTC.

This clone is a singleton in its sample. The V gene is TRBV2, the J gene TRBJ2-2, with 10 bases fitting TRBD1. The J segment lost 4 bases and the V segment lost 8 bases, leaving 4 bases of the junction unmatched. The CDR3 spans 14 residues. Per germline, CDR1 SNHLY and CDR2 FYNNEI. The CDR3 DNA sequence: TGTGCCAGCCTTCGGACAGGGGGCACCGGGGAGCTGTTTTTT. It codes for CASLRTGGTGELFF.

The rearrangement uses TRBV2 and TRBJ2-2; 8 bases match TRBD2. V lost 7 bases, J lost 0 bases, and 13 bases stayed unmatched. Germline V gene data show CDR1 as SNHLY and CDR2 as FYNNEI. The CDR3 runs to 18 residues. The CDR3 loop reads CASTGLGRGGPNTGELFF. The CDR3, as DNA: TGTGCCAGCACCGGACTGGGTCGCGGGGGGCCGAACACCGGGGAGCTGTTTTTT.

The CDR3 sequence: CASSPRNGYNSPLHF. The CDR3 DNA follows: TGTGCCAGCTCCCCCAGAAATGGCTATAATTCACCCCTCCACTTT. The chain carries TRBV18 and TRBJ1-6; no firm D call. Per the germline V gene, CDR1 is KGHSH and CDR2 is LQKENI. The CDR3 runs to 15 residues. Trimming left V 6 bases short and J 3 bases short, with 12 bases between.

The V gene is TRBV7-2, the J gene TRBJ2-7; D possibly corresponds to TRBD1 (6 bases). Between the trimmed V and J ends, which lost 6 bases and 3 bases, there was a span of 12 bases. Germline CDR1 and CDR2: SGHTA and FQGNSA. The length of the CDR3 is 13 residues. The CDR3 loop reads CASSYDRFYEQYF. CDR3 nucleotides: TGTGCCAGCAGTTATGACAGGTTCTACGAGCAGTACTTC.

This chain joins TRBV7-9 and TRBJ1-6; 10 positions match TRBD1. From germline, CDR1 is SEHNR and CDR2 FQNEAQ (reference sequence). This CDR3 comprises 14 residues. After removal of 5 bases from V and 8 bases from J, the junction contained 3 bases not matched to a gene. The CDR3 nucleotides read TGTGCCAGCAGCCGGGGACAGGGGCATTCACCCCTCCACTTT. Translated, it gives CASSRGQGHSPLHF.

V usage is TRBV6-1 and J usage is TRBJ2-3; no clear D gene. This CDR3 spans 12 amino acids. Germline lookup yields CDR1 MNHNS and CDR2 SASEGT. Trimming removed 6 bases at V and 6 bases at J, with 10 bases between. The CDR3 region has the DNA TGTGCCAGCAGCCCCGCGCGGGATACGCAGTATTTT. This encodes CASSPARDTQYF.

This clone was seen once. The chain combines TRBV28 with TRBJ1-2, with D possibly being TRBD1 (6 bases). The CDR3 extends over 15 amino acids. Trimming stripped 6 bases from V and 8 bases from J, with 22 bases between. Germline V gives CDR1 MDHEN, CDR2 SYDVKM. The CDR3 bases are TGTGCCAGCAGGTTTCTAGGGCAGGGGAGAGGCGGCTACACCTTC. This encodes CASRFLGQGRGGYTF.

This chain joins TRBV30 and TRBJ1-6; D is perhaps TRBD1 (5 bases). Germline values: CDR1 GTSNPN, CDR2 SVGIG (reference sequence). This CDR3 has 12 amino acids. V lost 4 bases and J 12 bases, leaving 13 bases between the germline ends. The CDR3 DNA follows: TGTGCCTGGAAGAATTGGGGGGAACCCCTCCACTTT. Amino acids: CAWKNWGEPLHF. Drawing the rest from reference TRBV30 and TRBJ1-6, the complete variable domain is SQTIHQWPATLVQPVGSPLSLECTVEGTSNPNLYWYRQAAGRGLQLLFYSVGIGQISSEVPQNLSASRPQDRQFILSSKKLLLSDSGFYLCAWKNWGEPLHFGNGTRLTVT.

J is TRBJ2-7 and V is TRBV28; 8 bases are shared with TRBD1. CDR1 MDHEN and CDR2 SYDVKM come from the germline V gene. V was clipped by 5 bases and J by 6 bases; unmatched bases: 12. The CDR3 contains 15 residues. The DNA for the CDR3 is TGTGCCAGCAGTAGGCCTGGGACAGGTATGAGCGAGCAGTACTTC. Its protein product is CASSRPGTGMSEQYF.

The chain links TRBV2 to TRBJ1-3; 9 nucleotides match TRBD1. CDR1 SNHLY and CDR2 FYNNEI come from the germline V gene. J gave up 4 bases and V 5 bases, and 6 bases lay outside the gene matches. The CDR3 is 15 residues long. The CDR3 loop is CASSTWDRAGNTIYF. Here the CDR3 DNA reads TGTGCCAGCAGTACTTGGGACAGGGCAGGAAACACCATATATTTT.

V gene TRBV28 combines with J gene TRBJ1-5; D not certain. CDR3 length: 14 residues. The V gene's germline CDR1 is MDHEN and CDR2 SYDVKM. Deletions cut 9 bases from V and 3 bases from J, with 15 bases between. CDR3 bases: TGTGCCAGTCGTATTGGGGAGTACAATCAGCCCCAGCATTTT. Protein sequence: CASRIGEYNQPQHF.

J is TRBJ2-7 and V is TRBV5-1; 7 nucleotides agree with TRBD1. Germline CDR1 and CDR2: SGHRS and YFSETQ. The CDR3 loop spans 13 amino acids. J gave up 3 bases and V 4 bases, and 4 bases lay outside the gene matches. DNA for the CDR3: TGCGCCAGCAGCCGGGACAGAGGCTACGAGCAGTACTTC. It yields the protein CASSRDRGYEQYF. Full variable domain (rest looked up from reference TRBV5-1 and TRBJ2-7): KAGVTQTPRYLIKTRGQQVTLSCSPISGHRSVSWYQQTPGQGLQFLFEYFSETQRNKGNFPGRFSGRQFSNSRSEMNVSTLELGDSALYLCASSRDRGYEQYFGPGTRLTVT.

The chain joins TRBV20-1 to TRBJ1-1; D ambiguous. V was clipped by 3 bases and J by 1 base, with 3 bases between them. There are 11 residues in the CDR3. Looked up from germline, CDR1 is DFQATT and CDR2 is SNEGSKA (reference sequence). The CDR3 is CSARGNTEAFF. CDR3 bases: TGCAGTGCTAGGGGGAACACTGAAGCTTTCTTT.

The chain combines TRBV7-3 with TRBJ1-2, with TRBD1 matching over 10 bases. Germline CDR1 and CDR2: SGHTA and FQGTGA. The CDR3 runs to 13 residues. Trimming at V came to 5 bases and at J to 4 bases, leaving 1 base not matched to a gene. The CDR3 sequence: CASSRTGGYGYTF. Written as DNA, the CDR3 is TGTGCCAGCAGCCGGACAGGGGGCTATGGCTACACCTTC.

The CDR3 protein is CASSHRDRGTHTLMNTEAFF. CDR3 nucleotide sequence: TGTGCCAGCAGCCACCGGGACAGGGGTACACATACCCTTATGAACACTGAAGCTTTCTTT. The chain joins TRBV21-1 to TRBJ1-1; the D segment call TRBD1 is taken from the table without a DNA check. TRBV21-1 is assigned pseudogene status. This CDR3 comprises 20 residues.

CDR3 residues: CASSFGGIRDTEAFF. CDR3 in DNA: TGCGCCAGCAGCTTCGGGGGCATTAGAGACACTGAAGCTTTCTTT. The chain carries TRBV5-1 and TRBJ1-1; D is perhaps TRBD1 (6 bases). The germline V gene encodes CDR1 SGHRS and CDR2 YFSETQ. The V end lost 2 bases, the J end lost 3 bases, and 14 bases lay between the germline ends. The CDR3 spans 15 residues.